This T cell receptor (beta chain) was recorded in a study of blood T cells in healthy people across ages (dated by TCRdb to the mid-2010s). A note on the overall study: In model experiments, template switching captured about one uniquely barcoded TCR beta cDNA molecule for every two T cells. Using deep sequencing normalized with unique cDNA molecular identifiers, the study measured how TCR beta repertoire diversity changes with age. The donors were divided into four age groups: young (average approximately 15 years), middle-aged (around 37), aged (about 62) and long-lived (about 90). For two donors (one aged 18 to 29 and one aged 80 or older), the study analyzed two additional independent replicas of 1 million unique cDNA reads from the same blood draw.

The method behind the library was 5' RACE. Sequenced on an Illumina HiSeq 2500. A second roughly 7 to 11 cycle PCR used a sample-barcoded 5' primer and a J-beta primer mix. A unique molecular identifier was introduced onto each TCR beta cDNA molecule by a template-switch 5' adaptor carrying 12 random nucleotides. Each sample yielded at least 2.5 million CDR3-containing paired-end reads. First-strand cDNA was synthesized from all RNA with the Mint cDNA synthesis kit, primed by a TRBC-specific oligonucleotide. All cDNA was treated with uracil-DNA glycosylase and then went through a first 18-cycle PCR with the universal primers M1SS and BC2_uni_R. The source study handled its data this way. Each sample was normalized by randomly selecting 1 million high-quality reads, each carrying a distinct molecular identifier. Reads with shared molecular identifiers were discarded instead of being binned into consensus sequences. MiTCR, run with a Q25 quality threshold and the strictest error-elimination algorithm, handled CDR3 identification, clonotype clustering and error correction. A nonparametric unseen species model with Euler transformation was used to estimate a lower bound on total TCR beta diversity. The raw public reads went through TCRdb reprocessing: fastp at Q25, MiXCR clone calling, in-frame beta chains kept. A single entry per CDR3 protein holds the most common genes and DNA from its merged rows. The V and J calls and clone size come from TCRdb's table, not from the authors' own analysis. For this sample the table gives roughly 1 million distinct CDR3 sequences, of which about 23% were detected only once. About 0.69% of the sample rests with the top ten.

Donors were 30 to 45 systemically healthy Caucasian individuals from Russia aged roughly 6 to 90 years. Each donor gave ten milliliters of peripheral blood, collected into EDTA-treated Vacutainer tubes. PBMCs were isolated by Ficoll-Paque density-gradient centrifugation, with at least 7 million obtained per sample. Trizol reagent was used to extract total RNA from the PBMCs, yielding at least 5 micrograms per sample. For every donor, an aliquot of PBMCs went through flow cytometry to measure the percentages of naive CD45RAhigh/CD27high T cells. The germline V gene specifies MNHNS as CDR1 and SASEGT as CDR2. A distance of 7 bases separates the germline ends of V and J, which lose 2 bases and 6 bases respectively. Inclusive of the bounding cysteine and phenylalanine, the CDR3 is 13 residues long. Only the CDR3 DNA stays, 39 bases, in frame from base 1. On this clonotype itself: Its antigen specificity is not known. Base qualities were left out, and no much larger clone turns up one base away.

The full study reports these points: The long-lived group showed more naive CD4+ T cells, fewer expanded clones and increased TCR diversity than the aged group, suggesting age selection. Observed TCR beta diversity per million T cells fell roughly linearly with age, and a significant reduction was already apparent by age roughly 40. Donor CMV infection status was unknown, potentially confounding age-related changes in expanded clonotypes. There was a strong correlation between observed TCR beta diversity and the percentage of naive T cells measured by flow cytometry. Conclusive comparison of naive and antigen-experienced compartments was prevented by the profiling of bulk unsorted PBMCs. Estimates of total diversity based on one million sequenced T cells were considered lower bounds and underestimates.

This same sample was also taken into another study, of T cells of mothers and their children. The second publication reports: Donors were nine systemically healthy Caucasian individuals: three mothers and their six children. cDNA synthesis used all of the extracted RNA, with roughly 1.6 ug of RNA in each 15 ul reaction. Sample barcodes and 2-4 random nucleotides were added via the M1S primer in the second PCR. More than 8 million TCR beta CDR3 reads were obtained from each mother, and roughly 3 million reads were obtained from each child. Thymic selection similarly shapes TCR recombination output in related and unrelated pairs, with minor effect from inherited differences. Related mother-child pairs always showed normalized repertoire overlap that was slightly higher than in unrelated mother-child pairs, though the difference was never significant. Persistent microchimeric T cell clones were not detected, at a sensitivity of approximately 100 clones per million clonotypes. To look for features that set related mother-child pairs apart from unrelated individuals, the researchers ran deep NGS to compare the TCR beta repertoires of mothers and children. Mothers averaged roughly 36 +/- 4 years of age and children averaged about 10 +/- 4 years. After adapter ligation was performed with NEBNext reagents, the libraries were sequenced on an Illumina HiSeq 2000 with 100+100 nt paired-end reads. To prevent cross-contamination, the mother and child libraries were prepared one month apart and sequenced in separate runs. Each donor had between roughly 450,000 and 2,100,000 distinct TCR beta clonotypes identified. Naive TCR beta clonotypes were estimated from low-frequency clonotypes matched to each donor's FACS-determined naive share, without sorting.

The source of this sequence is a girl aged 2 to 9 in good health. Specimen: blood. Recombination linked TRBV6-1 to TRBJ2-2; no D gene can be assigned with confidence. The DNA sequence follows: TGTGCCAGCAGTGAAACATCGGCCGGGGAGCTGTTTTTT. Translation gives CASSETSAGELFF.